Below, 2 T cell receptor beta chains from the same sample are listed, as sequenced in a study of T cells in Graves' hyperthyroidism and ophthalmopathy. RNA transcripts yielded amplified TCR beta CDR3 regions. Initially, a first-round RT-PCR of the TCR CDR3 employed the HTBI primer set. TCRdb called the multiplex PCR reads again in MiXCR, with one record for every CDR3 protein. Among approximately 400,000 distinct CDR3 sequences listed, roughly 14% were seen once. The sample taken for sequencing was blood. Every receptor here comes from a woman between 18 and 29 years old with Graves' hyperthyroidism that later progressed to Graves' ophthalmopathy.

The V gene is TRBV5-6, the J gene TRBJ2-5; D gene uncertain. CDR3 size: 14 residues. With 5 bases removed from V and 2 bases from J, the gap between germline ends came to 13 bases. Germline V gene sequence: CDR1 SGHDT, CDR2 YYEEEE. The CDR3 is CASSLPTWQETQYF. The CDR3 DNA sequence: TGTGCCAGCAGTCTACCGACTTGGCAAGAGACCCAGTACTTC.

In regard to this clonotype: A much larger clone differs by one base, so this may be a read error. This chain links TRBV2 with TRBJ2-5; 7 bases are a match to TRBD1. Per the germline V gene, CDR1 is SNHLY and CDR2 is FYNNEI. The CDR3 is 14 amino acids. V lost 7 bases, J lost 1 base, and 6 bases stayed unmatched. The CDR3 reads CASTRGQLQETQYF. CDR3 DNA: TGTGCCAGCACGAGGGGGCAGCTCCAAGAGACCCAGTACTTC.